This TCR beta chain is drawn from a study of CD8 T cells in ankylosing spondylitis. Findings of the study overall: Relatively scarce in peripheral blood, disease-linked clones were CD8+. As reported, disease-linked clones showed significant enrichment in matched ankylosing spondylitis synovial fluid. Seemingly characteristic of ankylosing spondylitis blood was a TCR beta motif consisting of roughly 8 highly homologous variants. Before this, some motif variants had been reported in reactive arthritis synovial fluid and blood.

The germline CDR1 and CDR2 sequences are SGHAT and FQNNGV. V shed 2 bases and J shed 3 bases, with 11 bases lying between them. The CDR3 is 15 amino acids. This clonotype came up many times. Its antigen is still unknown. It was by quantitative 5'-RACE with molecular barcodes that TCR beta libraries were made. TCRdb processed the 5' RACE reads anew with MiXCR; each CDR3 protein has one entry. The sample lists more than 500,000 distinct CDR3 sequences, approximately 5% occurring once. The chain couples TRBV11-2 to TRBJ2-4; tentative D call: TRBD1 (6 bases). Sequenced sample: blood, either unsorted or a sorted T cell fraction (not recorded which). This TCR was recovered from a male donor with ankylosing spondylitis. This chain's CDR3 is CASSLSGDGKNIQYF. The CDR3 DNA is TGTGCCAGCAGCTTATCAGGGGACGGCAAAAACATTCAGTACTTC.